The 9 T cell receptor beta chains listed next were all sequenced from one sample in a study of blood T cell repertoires in COVID-19. Using immunoSEQ multiplex PCR, the repertoire was profiled, and TCRdb retains in-frame clones only, with some absent. The sample contains around 300,000 clones, just over 85% of which appear only once. Sample: peripheral blood. The source of these receptors is a woman in her 30s with active or convalescent COVID-19.

The chain carries TRBV24-1 and TRBJ2-5; D is unclear. The CDR3 runs to 15 residues. V dropped 6 bases and J dropped 0 bases, with 13 bases sitting between them. Per germline, CDR1 KGHDR and CDR2 SFDVKD. CDR3 sequence (DNA): TGTGCCACCAGTAAAAGAGGCCAGTACCAAGAGACCCAGTACTTC. It is translated as CATSKRGQYQETQYF.

CDR3 protein: CASSSGPGGSEAFF. CDR3 in DNA: TGTGCCAGCAGCTCCGGACCAGGGGGCTCTGAAGCTTTCTTT. This chain connects TRBV9 to TRBJ1-1; 8 positions match TRBD1. The V gene end was trimmed by 4 bases and the J gene end by 6 bases; junction bases not matched to a gene: 8. CDR1 and CDR2 from the germline V gene are SGDLS and YYNGEE. The CDR3 runs to 14 residues.

The V gene is TRBV6-5, the J gene TRBJ1-5; D not resolved. The germline V gene encodes CDR1 MNHEY and CDR2 SVGAGI. The CDR3 has 16 amino acids. Trimming shortened V by 2 bases and J by 4 bases, and 15 bases separated the two germline ends. The DNA for the CDR3 is TGTGCCAGCAGTTACCGAGCCGGGGTCGGGAATCAGCCCCAGCATTTT. This codes for CASSYRAGVGNQPQHF.

This clone was picked up one time. This chain links TRBV30 with TRBJ2-1, with 10 bases identical to TRBD2. V lost 6 bases and J lost 3; bases outside the gene matches: 5. There are 14 residues in the CDR3. CDR1 is GTSNPN, CDR2 SVGIG, per germline (reference sequence). In DNA, the CDR3 is TGTGCCTGTACTAGGACTAGCGGCTACAATGAGCAGTTCTTC. This codes for CACTRTSGYNEQFF.

The chain recombines TRBV10-3 with TRBJ2-1; perhaps TRBD2 as D (5 bases). CDR1 ENHRY and CDR2 SYGVKD come from the germline V gene. V lost 4 bases, J lost 7 bases, and 8 bases lay in between. This CDR3 spans 12 amino acids. The CDR3: CAISGTGNEQFF. CDR3 nucleotides: TGTGCCATCAGTGGGACTGGGAATGAGCAGTTCTTC.

J is TRBJ2-2 and V is TRBV10-3; possible D gene TRBD1, 5 bases. With 4 bases removed from V and 3 bases from J, the gap between germline ends came to 9 bases. Looked up from germline, CDR1 is ENHRY and CDR2 is SYGVKD. The CDR3 runs to 14 residues. CDR3 DNA sequence: TGTGCCATCAGTGGACAGAAAGACACCGGGGAGCTGTTTTTT. Amino acids: CAISGQKDTGELFF.

The rearrangement uses TRBV5-1 and TRBJ1-1; 10 bases fit TRBD1. CDR3 length: 16 amino acids. Trimming at V came to 0 bases and at J to 1 base, leaving 3 bases not matched to a gene. CDR1 is SGHRS and CDR2 is YFSETQ in the germline V gene. Here the CDR3 DNA reads TGCGCCAGCAGCTTGGAGGGACAGGGGACGAACACTGAAGCTTTCTTT. Translated: CASSLEGQGTNTEAFF.

This sequence joins TRBV2 and TRBJ2-5; TRBD1 matches 7 bases. The CDR3 sequence is 16 residues long. Germline V lookup: CDR1 SNHLY, CDR2 FYNNEI. The CDR3 nucleotides read TGTGGCTCCCGGTTCAAAGGGGGCGCGAGGGTAGAGACCCAGTACTTC. Protein: CGSRFKGGARVETQYF. The whole variable domain, remainder taken from reference TRBV2 and TRBJ2-5, is EPEVTQTPSHQVTQMGQEVILRCVPISNHLYFYWYRQILGQKVEFLVSFYNNEISEKSEIFDDQFSVERPDGSNFTLKIRSTKLEDSAMYFCGSRFKGGARVETQYFGPGTRLLVL.

This chain connects TRBV7-8 to TRBJ2-2; 8 nucleotides line up with TRBD1. There are 14 residues in the CDR3. Germline trimming cut 5 bases from V and 6 bases from J; bases unmatched to any gene: 5. The V gene's germline CDR1 is SGHVS and CDR2 FQNEAQ. CDR3 amino acids: CASSPQQGAGELFF. CDR3 DNA: TGTGCCAGCAGCCCGCAACAGGGGGCCGGGGAGCTGTTTTTT.